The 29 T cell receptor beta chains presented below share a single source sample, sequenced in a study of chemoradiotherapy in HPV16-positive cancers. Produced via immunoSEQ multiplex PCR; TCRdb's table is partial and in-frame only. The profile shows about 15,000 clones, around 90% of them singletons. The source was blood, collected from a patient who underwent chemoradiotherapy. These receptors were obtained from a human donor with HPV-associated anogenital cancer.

CDR3 DNA: TGTGCCAGCAGTTACTCGAACGGGATCTATAATTCACCCCTCCACTTT. It specifies CASSYSNGIYNSPLHF. The chain has TRBV6-6 and TRBJ1-6; D is unclear. V gave up 0 bases and J gave up 3 bases, with 9 bases separating them. CDR3 length: 16 residues. Germline V gene data show CDR1 as MNHNY and CDR2 as SVGAGI (reference sequence).

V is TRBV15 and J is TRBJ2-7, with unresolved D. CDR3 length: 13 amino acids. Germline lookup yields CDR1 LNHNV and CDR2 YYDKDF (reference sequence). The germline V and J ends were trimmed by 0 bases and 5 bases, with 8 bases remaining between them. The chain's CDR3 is CATSRDRRDEQYF. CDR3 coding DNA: TGTGCCACCAGCAGAGATCGGCGTGACGAGCAGTACTTC.

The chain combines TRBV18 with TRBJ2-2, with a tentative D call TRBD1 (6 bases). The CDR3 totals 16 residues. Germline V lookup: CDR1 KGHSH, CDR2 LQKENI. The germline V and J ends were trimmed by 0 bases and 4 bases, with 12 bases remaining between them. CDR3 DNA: TGTGCCAGCTCACCACCGTCGGGGACACTCACCGGGGAGCTGTTTTTT. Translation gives CASSPPSGTLTGELFF.

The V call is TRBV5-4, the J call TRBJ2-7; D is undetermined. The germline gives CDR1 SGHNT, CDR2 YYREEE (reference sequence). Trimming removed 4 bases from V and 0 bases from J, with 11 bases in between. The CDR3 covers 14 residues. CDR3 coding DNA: TGTGCCAGCAGCGGACCGAGAAGCTCCTACGAGCAGTACTTC. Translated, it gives CASSGPRSSYEQYF.

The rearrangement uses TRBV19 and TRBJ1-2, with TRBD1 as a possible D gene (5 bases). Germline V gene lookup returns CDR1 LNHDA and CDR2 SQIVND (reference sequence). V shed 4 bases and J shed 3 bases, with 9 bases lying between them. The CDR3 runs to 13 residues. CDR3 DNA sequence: TGTGCCAGTAGTACAGGGAGGGACTATGGCTACACCTTC. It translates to CASSTGRDYGYTF.

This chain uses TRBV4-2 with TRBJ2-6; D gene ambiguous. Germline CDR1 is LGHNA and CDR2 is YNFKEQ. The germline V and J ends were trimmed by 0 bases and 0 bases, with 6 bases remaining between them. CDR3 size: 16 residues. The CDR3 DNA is TGTGCCAGCAGCCAAGAAGTACTCTCTGGGGCCAACGTCCTGACTTTC. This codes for CASSQEVLSGANVLTF.

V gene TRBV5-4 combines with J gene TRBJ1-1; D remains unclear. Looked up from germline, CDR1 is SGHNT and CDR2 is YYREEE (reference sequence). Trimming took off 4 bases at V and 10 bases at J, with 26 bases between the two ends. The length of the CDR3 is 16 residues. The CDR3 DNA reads TGTGCCAGCAGCGGGATCCCGGGAGGTCGAACCCAAGGAGCTTTCTTT. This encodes CASSGIPGGRTQGAFF. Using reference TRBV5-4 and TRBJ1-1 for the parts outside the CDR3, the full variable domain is ETGVTQSPTHLIKTRGQQVTLRCSSQSGHNTVSWYQQALGQGPQFIFQYYREEENGRGNFPPRFSGLQFPNYSSELNVNALELDDSALYLCASSGIPGGRTQGAFFGQGTRLTVV.

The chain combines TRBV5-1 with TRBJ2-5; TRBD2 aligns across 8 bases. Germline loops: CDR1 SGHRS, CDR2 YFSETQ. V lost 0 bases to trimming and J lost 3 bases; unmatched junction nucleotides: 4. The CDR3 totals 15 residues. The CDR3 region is CASSLVAGQEETQYF. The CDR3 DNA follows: TGCGCCAGCAGCTTGGTAGCGGGGCAGGAAGAGACCCAGTACTTC.

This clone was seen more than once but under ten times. This CDR3 reads CASTYESGNTIYF. The CDR3 DNA reads as TGTGCCAGCACCTACGAATCTGGAAACACCATATATTTT. This chain uses TRBV6-6 with TRBJ1-3; D unresolved. The V end lost 7 bases, the J end lost 1 base, and 8 bases lay between the germline ends. The CDR3 runs to 13 residues. Germline CDR1 is MNHNY and CDR2 is SVGAGI (reference sequence).

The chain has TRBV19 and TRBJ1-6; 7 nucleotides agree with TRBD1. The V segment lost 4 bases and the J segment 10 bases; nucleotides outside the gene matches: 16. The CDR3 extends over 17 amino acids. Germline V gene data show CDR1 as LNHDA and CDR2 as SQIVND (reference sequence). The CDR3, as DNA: TGTGCCAGTAGTAAGGGACAGCTAGATTGGTCGAGATCACCCCTCCACTTT. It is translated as CASSKGQLDWSRSPLHF.

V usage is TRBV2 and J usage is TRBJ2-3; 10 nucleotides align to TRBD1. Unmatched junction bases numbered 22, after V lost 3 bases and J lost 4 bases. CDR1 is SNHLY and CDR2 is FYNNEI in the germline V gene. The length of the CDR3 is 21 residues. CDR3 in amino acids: CASSDPSPDRGGIGLSDTQYF. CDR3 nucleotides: TGTGCCAGCAGTGACCCTAGCCCGGACAGGGGGGGGATCGGACTATCAGATACGCAGTATTTT.

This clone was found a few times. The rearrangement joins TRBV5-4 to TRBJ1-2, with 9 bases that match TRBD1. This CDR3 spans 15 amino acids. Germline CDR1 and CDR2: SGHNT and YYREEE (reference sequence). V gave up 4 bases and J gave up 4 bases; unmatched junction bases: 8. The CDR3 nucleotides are TGTGCCAGCAGCCAATGGACAGGGGCAGGCTATGGCTACACCTTC. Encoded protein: CASSQWTGAGYGYTF.

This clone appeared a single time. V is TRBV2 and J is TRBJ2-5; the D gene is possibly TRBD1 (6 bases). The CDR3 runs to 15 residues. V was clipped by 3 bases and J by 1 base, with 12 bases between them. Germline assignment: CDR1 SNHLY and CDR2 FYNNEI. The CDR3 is CASSDSQGGQETQYF. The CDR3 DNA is TGTGCCAGCAGTGACTCCCAAGGGGGCCAAGAGACCCAGTACTTC.

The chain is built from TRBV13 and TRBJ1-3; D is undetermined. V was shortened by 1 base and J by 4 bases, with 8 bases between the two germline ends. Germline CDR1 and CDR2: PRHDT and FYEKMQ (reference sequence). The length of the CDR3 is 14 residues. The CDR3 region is CASSLEAGGNTIYF. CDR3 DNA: TGTGCCAGCAGCTTAGAGGCCGGGGGAAACACCATATATTTT.

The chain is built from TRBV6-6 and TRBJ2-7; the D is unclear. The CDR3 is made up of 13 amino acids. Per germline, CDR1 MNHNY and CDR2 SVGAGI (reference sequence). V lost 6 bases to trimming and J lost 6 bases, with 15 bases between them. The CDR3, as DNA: TGTGCCAGCAGCACTGGACGGCGTTTCGAGCAGTACTTC. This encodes CASSTGRRFEQYF.

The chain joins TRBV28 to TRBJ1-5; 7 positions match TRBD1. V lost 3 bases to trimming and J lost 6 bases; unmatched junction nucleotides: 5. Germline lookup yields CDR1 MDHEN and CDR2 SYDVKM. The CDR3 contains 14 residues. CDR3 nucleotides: TGTGCCAGCAGTTTGCGCCACAGGGGTCAGCCCCAGCATTTT. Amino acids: CASSLRHRGQPQHF. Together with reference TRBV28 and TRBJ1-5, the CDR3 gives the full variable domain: DVKVTQSSRYLVKRTGEKVFLECVQDMDHENMFWYRQDPGLGLRLIYFSYDVKMKEKGDIPEGYSVSREKKERFSLILESASTNQTSMYLCASSLRHRGQPQHFGDGTRLSIL.

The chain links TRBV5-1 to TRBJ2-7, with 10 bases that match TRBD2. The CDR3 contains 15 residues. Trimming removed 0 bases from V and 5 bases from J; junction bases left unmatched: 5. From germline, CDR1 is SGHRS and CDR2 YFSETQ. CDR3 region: CASSLGLAGADEQYF. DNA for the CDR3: TGCGCCAGCAGCTTGGGTCTAGCGGGGGCGGACGAGCAGTACTTC.

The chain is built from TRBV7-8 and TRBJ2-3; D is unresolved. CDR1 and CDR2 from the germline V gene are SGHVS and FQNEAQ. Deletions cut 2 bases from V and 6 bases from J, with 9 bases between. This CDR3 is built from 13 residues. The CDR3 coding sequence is TGTGCCAGCAGCTTAAGTAGAATCGATACGCAGTATTTT. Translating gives CASSLSRIDTQYF.

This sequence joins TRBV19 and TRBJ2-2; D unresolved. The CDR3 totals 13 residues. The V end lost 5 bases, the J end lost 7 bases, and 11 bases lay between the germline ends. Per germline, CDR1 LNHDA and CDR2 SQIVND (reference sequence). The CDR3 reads CASSFILGGELFF. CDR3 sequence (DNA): TGTGCCAGTAGTTTTATACTTGGCGGGGAGCTGTTTTTT.

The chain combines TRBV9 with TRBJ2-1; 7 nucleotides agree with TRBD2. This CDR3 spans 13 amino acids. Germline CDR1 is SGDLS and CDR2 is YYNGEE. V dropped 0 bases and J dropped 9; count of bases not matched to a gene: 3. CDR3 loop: CASSVGTGGEQFF. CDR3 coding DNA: TGTGCCAGCAGCGTAGGGACGGGGGGTGAGCAGTTCTTC.

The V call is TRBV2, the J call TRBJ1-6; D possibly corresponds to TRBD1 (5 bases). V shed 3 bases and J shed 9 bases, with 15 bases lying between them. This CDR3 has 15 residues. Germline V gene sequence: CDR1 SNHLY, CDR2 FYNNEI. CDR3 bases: TGTGCCAGCAGTGAGGGGCAGGGTAGGTCTTCACCCCTCCACTTT. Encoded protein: CASSEGQGRSSPLHF.

Here the CDR3 DNA reads TGTGCCAGCAGCGTAGCAGGGGTAGGACAGGGCAACACTGAAGCTTTCTTT. This sequence encodes CASSVAGVGQGNTEAFF. The gene calls are TRBV9 and TRBJ1-1; 8 nucleotides agree with TRBD1. This CDR3 is 17 amino acids long. V shed 0 bases and J 2 bases; nucleotides not matched to a gene: 9. The germline CDR1 and CDR2 sequences are SGDLS and YYNGEE.

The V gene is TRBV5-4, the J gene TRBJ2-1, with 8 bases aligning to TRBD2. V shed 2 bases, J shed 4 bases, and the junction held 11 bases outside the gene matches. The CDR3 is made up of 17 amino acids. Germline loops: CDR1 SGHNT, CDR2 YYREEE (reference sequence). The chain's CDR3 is CASSFRSAGRGYNEQFF. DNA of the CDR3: TGTGCCAGCAGCTTTAGGTCAGCCGGGAGGGGATACAATGAGCAGTTCTTC.

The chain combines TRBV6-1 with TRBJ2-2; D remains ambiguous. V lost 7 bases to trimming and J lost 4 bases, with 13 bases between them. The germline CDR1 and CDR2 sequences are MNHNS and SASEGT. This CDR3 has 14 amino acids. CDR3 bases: TGTGCCAGCAAATCCGGCCGAACCACCGGGGAGCTGTTTTTT. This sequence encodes CASKSGRTTGELFF.

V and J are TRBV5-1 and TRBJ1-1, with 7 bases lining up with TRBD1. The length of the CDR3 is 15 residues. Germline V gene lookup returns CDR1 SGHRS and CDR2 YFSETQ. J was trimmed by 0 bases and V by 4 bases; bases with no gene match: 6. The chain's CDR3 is CASSKGQTVNTEAFF. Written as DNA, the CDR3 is TGCGCCAGCAGCAAGGGACAGACTGTGAACACTGAAGCTTTCTTT.

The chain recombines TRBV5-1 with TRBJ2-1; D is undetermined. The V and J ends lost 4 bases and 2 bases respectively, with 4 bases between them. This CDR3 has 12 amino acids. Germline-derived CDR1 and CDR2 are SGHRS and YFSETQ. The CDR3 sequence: CASSPTYNEQFF. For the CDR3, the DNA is TGCGCCAGCAGCCCAACCTACAATGAGCAGTTCTTC.

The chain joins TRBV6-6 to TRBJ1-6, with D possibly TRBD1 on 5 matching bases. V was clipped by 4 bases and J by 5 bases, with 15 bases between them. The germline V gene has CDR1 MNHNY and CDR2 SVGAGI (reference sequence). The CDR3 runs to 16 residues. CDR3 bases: TGTGCCAGCAGTTCTCAGACAGCAGAAGATAATTCACCCCTCCACTTT. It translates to CASSSQTAEDNSPLHF.

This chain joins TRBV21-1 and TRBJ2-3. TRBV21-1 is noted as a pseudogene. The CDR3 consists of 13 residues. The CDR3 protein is CASSTSKKFTQYF. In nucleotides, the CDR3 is TGTGCCAGCAGCACTTCAAAGAAATTCACGCAGTATTTT.

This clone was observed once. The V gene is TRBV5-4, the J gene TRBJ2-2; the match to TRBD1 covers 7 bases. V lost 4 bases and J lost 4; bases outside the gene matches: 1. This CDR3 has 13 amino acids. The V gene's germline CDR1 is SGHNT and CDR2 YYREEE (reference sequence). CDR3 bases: TGTGCCAGCAGCGGGGACAGCACCGGGGAGCTGTTTTTT. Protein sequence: CASSGDSTGELFF.